This T cell receptor (beta chain) was obtained from a study of cytomegalovirus exposure and HLA in healthy donors. It was with 60 Vbeta and 13 Jbeta primers that the PCR ran. Sequencing used immunoSEQ multiplex PCR; TCRdb keeps in-frame clones, though not all of them. There are around 46,000 clones in the sample, with approximately 1% held by the top ten. Sequencing was carried out using PBMCs. This receptor was taken from a woman aged 40 to 50 in good health and CMV-seronegative.

The CDR3 loop is CASSPLDSYSNQPQHF. The DNA of the CDR3 is TGTGCCAGCAGCCCGCTCGACAGTTATAGCAATCAGCCCCAGCATTTT. The chain has TRBV28 and TRBJ1-5, with TRBD1 as a possible D gene (5 bases). Germline CDR1 and CDR2: MDHEN and SYDVKM. The CDR3 spans 16 residues. The V end was cut by 6 bases, the J end by 0 bases, with 15 bases between.